The entry below gives a single T cell receptor beta chain sequence along with its context. This CDR3 region has 13 residues. V lost 7 bases, J lost 8 bases, and 10 bases stayed unmatched. Patients in Seattle were enrolled during active infection, then followed longitudinally. The data belong to a study of blood T cell repertoires in COVID-19. Study-wide context: Sites in the United States, Italy and Spain provided acute and convalescent COVID-19 samples.

Original data processing: The authors estimated nucleated cell counts from reference gene primer amplification. Clones were read by immunoSEQ multiplex PCR, and TCRdb kept only the in-frame ones, dropping some. V and J calls plus clone size are reproduced from that table; the DNA served to infer D and trimming. The sample lists 330,000 or so clones; approximately 89% were seen once. The TCR sequence derives from a woman aged 55 to 70 with COVID-19, enrolled during active disease. The rearrangement links TRBV12-3 or TRBV12-4 to TRBJ1-1, with 7 bases fitting TRBD1. Sample: peripheral blood. The CDR3 loop reads CASTVGTAFEAFF. The CDR3 DNA reads as TGTGCCAGCACCGTGGGGACAGCCTTCGAAGCTTTCTTT.